This TCR beta chain was sequenced during a study of blood T cell repertoires in COVID-19. Assay: immunoSEQ multiplex PCR; the TCRdb copy retains only in-frame clones and omits some. The sample holds about 160,000 clones, 75% to 90% seen once. The table lists this clone with a few counts. The sequence was obtained from a woman aged 80 or over with active or convalescent COVID-19. Sequenced: peripheral blood.

CDR3 region: CASSGPTPDRPGNTIYF. The CDR3 DNA sequence: TGTGCCAGTAGTGGCCCCACCCCCGACAGGCCTGGAAACACCATATATTTT. The rearrangement uses TRBV27 and TRBJ1-3; possible D gene TRBD1, 6 bases. From germline, CDR1 is MNHEY and CDR2 SMNVEV (reference sequence). Between the trimmed V and J ends, which lost 9 bases and 2 bases, there was a span of 23 bases. CDR3 length: 17 amino acids.